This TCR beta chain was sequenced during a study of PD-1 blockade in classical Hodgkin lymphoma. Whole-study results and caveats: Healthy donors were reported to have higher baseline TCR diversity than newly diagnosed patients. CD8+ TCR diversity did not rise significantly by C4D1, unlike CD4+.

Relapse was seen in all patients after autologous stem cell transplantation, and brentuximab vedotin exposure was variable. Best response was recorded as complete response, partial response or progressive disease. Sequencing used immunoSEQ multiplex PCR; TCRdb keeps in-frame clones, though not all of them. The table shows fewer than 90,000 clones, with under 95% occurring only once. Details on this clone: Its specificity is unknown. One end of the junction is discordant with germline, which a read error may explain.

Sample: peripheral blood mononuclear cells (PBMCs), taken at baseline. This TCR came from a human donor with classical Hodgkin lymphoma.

The CDR3 DNA reads TGTGCCAGCGCTCCTAGCGGGAGTAGGAACCCCGGGGAGCTGTTTTTT. Residues: CASAPSGSRNPGELFF. This chain links TRBV7-2 with TRBJ2-2, with 10 bases identical to TRBD2. Germline-derived CDR1 and CDR2 are SGHTA and FQGNSA. The CDR3 is 16 residues long.